The 6 T cell receptor beta chains below all came from one sample that was sequenced in a study of blood T cell repertoires in COVID-19 (TCRdb year 2020). The library was produced with the immunoSEQ multiplex PCR assay. As stored in TCRdb, this immuneACCESS dataset retains in-frame rearrangements with V and J assigned. A fraction of the clones does not appear; measured against another copy, unresolved V genes explain less than half of the discrepancy, and the remainder lacks a known reason. Counted in this sample were 140,000 to 150,000 clones; about 90% of them appeared once. Around 6.5% of the sample goes to the ten largest clones. Input material: peripheral blood. The receptors derive from an older man with acute or convalescent COVID-19.

This clone appeared once. CDR3 loop: CASSYRDMNTEAFF. The CDR3 DNA reads as TGTGCCAGCAGTTACCGCGACATGAACACTGAAGCTTTCTTT. This chain joins TRBV6-6 and TRBJ1-1; D is ambiguous. This CDR3 is built from 14 residues. V lost 2 bases to trimming and J lost 0 bases, with 7 bases between them. The germline V gene encodes CDR1 MNHNY and CDR2 SVGAGI (reference sequence).

CDR3 sequence (DNA): TGTGCCAGCAGTGAAGAGGGGCTGGACACCGGGGAGCTGTTTTTT. Protein sequence: CASSEEGLDTGELFF. The chain is built from TRBV2 and TRBJ2-2, with D maybe TRBD1 (5 bases). Deletions cut 1 base from V and 3 bases from J, with 9 bases between. CDR1 and CDR2 from the germline V gene are SNHLY and FYNNEI. This CDR3 contains 15 residues.

A single count supports this clone. The chain employs TRBV28 and TRBJ2-7; the match to TRBD1 covers 8 bases. CDR1 is MDHEN and CDR2 is SYDVKM in the germline V gene. This CDR3 has 16 amino acids. The junction had 15 bases not matched to a gene; V was cut back by 6 bases and J by 5 bases. CDR3 nucleotide sequence: TGTGCCAGCAGCCGGCCCCCGGACAGGGCCCTGGACGAGCAGTACTTC. Amino acids: CASSRPPDRALDEQYF.

V is TRBV28 and J is TRBJ2-7; 9 bases map to TRBD1. The CDR3 loop spans 16 amino acids. The V gene's germline CDR1 is MDHEN and CDR2 SYDVKM. With V trimmed by 3 bases and J by 1 base, 7 bases remained unmatched. CDR3 coding DNA: TGTGCCAGCAGTTTGCCCTCGGGACAGGGTTCCTACGAGCAGTACTTC. It translates to CASSLPSGQGSYEQYF.

This chain links TRBV6-1 with TRBJ1-1; TRBD1 might be the D (5 bases). CDR1 is MNHNS, CDR2 SASEGT, per germline. V lost 3 bases to trimming and J lost 4 bases, with 12 bases between them. The CDR3 runs to 14 residues. The CDR3 DNA reads TGTGCCAGCAGTGACGAAGGGGTGGTCACTGAAGCTTTCTTT. Translating it yields CASSDEGVVTEAFF.

The chain recombines TRBV5-1 with TRBJ2-2, with a possible D match to TRBD1 (5 bases). The CDR3 runs 13 residues. V was clipped by 4 bases and J by 5 bases, with 9 bases between them. Germline CDR1 and CDR2: SGHRS and YFSETQ. The CDR3 loop is CASSLRVTGELFF. CDR3 DNA: TGCGCCAGCAGCCTCAGGGTTACCGGGGAGCTGTTTTTT.